Listed below are T cell receptor beta chains from one sample, sequenced in a study of shared clonotypes between healthy human individuals. Here immunoSEQ multiplex PCR was the method, and the copy in TCRdb shows in-frame clones only, minus some. Of roughly 1,600,000 clones listed, about 98.5% are singletons. The sample consisted of naive CD4+ T cells sorted from blood. The receptor source for this set is a man in his thirties or forties in good health. The CDR3 runs from the conserved cysteine through the conserved F or W. D genes are given only for firm matches. Size is omitted from some rows. Given values are once, few, many or a class for expanded clones.

V gene	D gene	J gene	clone size	CDR3 DNA	CDR3 protein
TRBV5-1	NA	TRBJ1-1	once	TGCGCCAGCAGCTTGGGATTTGGGGCTACTGAAGCTTTCTTT	CASSLGFGATEAFF
TRBV5-1	NA	TRBJ2-7	once	TGCGCCAGCACCCCGTTGCAGGGGTACTACGAGCAGTACTTC	CASTPLQGYYEQYF
TRBV2	TRBD1	TRBJ1-2	NA	TGTGCCAGCATGCTGGACAGGGACGTCTATGGCTACACCTTC	CASMLDRDVYGYTF
TRBV28	NA	TRBJ2-3	NA	TGTGCCAGCAGTTTTTTTACGAGGAGCTCGAGCACAGATACGCAGTATTTT	CASSFFTRSSSTDTQYF
TRBV27	NA	TRBJ2-2	NA	TGTGCCAGCAGTTCCCCCGCCGGGGAGCTGTTTTTT	CASSSPAGELFF
TRBV9	TRBD1	TRBJ1-2	NA	TGTGCCAGCAGCGGTCGGACAGGGATCTATGGCTACACCTTC	CASSGRTGIYGYTF
TRBV5-5	TRBD2	TRBJ2-5	NA	TGTGCCAGCAGCTTGGGAGCGGGAGTTTTGGTGACCCAGTACTTC	CASSLGAGVLVTQYF
TRBV4-1	NA	TRBJ1-2	NA	TGCGCCAGCAGCCAAGAGAAGGGGCGCTTAGCTCGAAACTATGGCTACACCTTC	CASSQEKGRLARNYGYTF
TRBV19	TRBD2	TRBJ2-1	NA	TGTGCCAGTACCCAGGTCCTAGCGGGAGGGTCCAGTGAGCAGTTCTTC	CASTQVLAGGSSEQFF
TRBV7-8	NA	TRBJ1-1	NA	TGTGCCAGCAGCCCCCGGGACTCGAACACTGAAGCTTTCTTT	CASSPRDSNTEAFF
TRBV7-2	NA	TRBJ1-2	NA	TGTGCCAGCAGCTCCGAACTAGGAAACTATGGCTACACCTTC	CASSSELGNYGYTF
TRBV18	NA	TRBJ1-1	NA	TGTGCCAGCTCGCCGGGAACTTCGAACACTGAAGCTTTCTTT	CASSPGTSNTEAFF
TRBV29-1	NA	TRBJ2-5	NA	TGCAGCGTTGATGGGGTTCCCCAGTACTTC	CSVDGVPQYF
TRBV30	TRBD1	TRBJ2-3	NA	TGTGCCTGGAATAGGGGGCGTCACACAGATACGCAGTATTTT	CAWNRGRHTDTQYF
TRBV7-8	NA	TRBJ1-2	NA	TGTGCCAGCAGCTTAGGGGAGAGTGGGGGCTACACCTTC	CASSLGESGGYTF
TRBV29-1	NA	TRBJ2-3	NA	TGCAGCGTTGAAGGATCGGGAGTCAGAGATACGCAGTATTTT	CSVEGSGVRDTQYF
TRBV21-1	NA	TRBJ1-2	NA	TGTGCCAGCAGCAAAGGGTCCAGGAAGGACGGCTACACCTTC	CASSKGSRKDGYTF
TRBV25-1	NA	TRBJ2-1	NA	TGTGCCAGCAGTAAAGGGGTGAGCGCTGAGGGTGAGCAGTTCTTC	CASSKGVSAEGEQFF
TRBV27	NA	TRBJ2-3	NA	TGTGCCAGCAGTTCACTAAGCACAGATACGCAGTATTTT	CASSSLSTDTQYF
TRBV11-2	TRBD2	TRBJ2-7	NA	TGTGCCAGCAGCTCCCTTGCCGGGACTAGCTTTCACGAGCAGTACTTC	CASSSLAGTSFHEQYF
TRBV18	NA	TRBJ2-7	NA	TGTGCCAGCTCACCATTGGAGCGGCTGGGAGGGGGAACGCACTTC	CASSPLERLGGGTHF
TRBV6-1	NA	TRBJ1-2	NA	TGTGCCAGCAGGCAGGGGACATCAATCTATGGCTACACCTTC	CASRQGTSIYGYTF
TRBV9	NA	TRBJ1-1	NA	TGTGCCAGCAGCGTAGGGGGTTGGGGAGGAGCTTTCTTT	CASSVGGWGGAFF
TRBV18	TRBD1	TRBJ1-1	NA	TGTGCCAGCTCCAGGGGGAGGGGATGGGTGAACACTGAAGCTTTCTTT	CASSRGRGWVNTEAFF
TRBV28	NA	TRBJ1-5	NA	TGTGCCAGGACAAGGTCACCGTCGGTTCGGAATCAGCCCCAGCATTTT	CARTRSPSVRNQPQHF
TRBV5-4	TRBD1	TRBJ2-7	NA	TGTGCCAGCATGCGACAGGGGGATTACGAGCAGTACTTC	CASMRQGDYEQYF
TRBV13	NA	TRBJ2-2	NA	TGTGCCAGCAGCTTAGTGGGCAGCGGAGGGACCGGGGAGCTGTTTTTT	CASSLVGSGGTGELFF
TRBV29-1	TRBD2	TRBJ2-3	NA	TGCAGCGTTGAGCCTAGCGGGACGCTTACGCAGTATTTT	CSVEPSGTLTQYF
TRBV5-1	TRBD1	TRBJ2-1	NA	TGCGCCAGCAGCTTTACGGGACAGGACTACAATGAGCAGTTCTTC	CASSFTGQDYNEQFF
TRBV7-9	TRBD2	TRBJ2-3	NA	TGTGCCAGCAGCTCCGGGGGGGCAGATACGCAGTATTTT	CASSSGGADTQYF
TRBV7-2	TRBD2	TRBJ2-1	NA	TGTGCCAGCAGCTTAGTTTCTAGCGGAAACTACAATGAGCAGTTCTTC	CASSLVSSGNYNEQFF
TRBV15	NA	TRBJ2-5	NA	TGTGCCACCAGCAGGGACAGAGAAGAGACCCAGTACTTC	CATSRDREETQYF
TRBV5-1	TRBD1	TRBJ2-2	NA	TGCGCCAGCAGCTGGGACAGGGCCAACACCGGGGAGCTGTTTTTT	CASSWDRANTGELFF
TRBV6-4	NA	TRBJ2-3	NA	TGTGCCAGCAGCCCGACAGTCACAGATACGCAGTATTTT	CASSPTVTDTQYF
TRBV5-1	NA	TRBJ2-7	NA	TGCGCCAGCAGCCTGGCGCCGGGTTCGTACGAGCAGTACTTC	CASSLAPGSYEQYF
TRBV11-2	NA	TRBJ1-2	NA	TGTGCCAGCAGCCCGGACAGAGCTAACTATGGCTACACCTTC	CASSPDRANYGYTF
TRBV9	NA	TRBJ2-1	NA	TGTGCCAGCAGCGAACAGGTCTCCTACAATGAGCAGTTCTTC	CASSEQVSYNEQFF
TRBV18	NA	TRBJ2-6	NA	TGTGCCAGCTCATTAAAGGCCGGAAGCTCTGGGGCCAACGTCCTGACTTTC	CASSLKAGSSGANVLTF
TRBV5-1	NA	TRBJ2-7	NA	TGCGCCAGCAGCTCCCCACCGCACTACGAGCAGTACTTC	CASSSPPHYEQYF
TRBV29-1	TRBD1	TRBJ1-1	NA	TGCAGCGTTGGAAAAACGACAGGGACTGACACTGAAGCTTTCTTT	CSVGKTTGTDTEAFF
TRBV19	NA	TRBJ1-2	NA	TGTGCCAGCGGCGGACTAAACTATGGCTACACCTTC	CASGGLNYGYTF
TRBV7-9	TRBD1	TRBJ2-7	NA	TGTGCCAGCTCCTCCGGGACAGATGAGCAGTACTTC	CASSSGTDEQYF
TRBV5-1	NA	TRBJ1-1	NA	TGCGCCAGCAGCTTGGGGGTTTTAGGCACTGAAGCTTTCTTT	CASSLGVLGTEAFF
TRBV2	TRBD2	TRBJ2-1	NA	TGTGCCACCGCGACACGACTAGCAGACAATGAGCAGTTCTTC	CATATRLADNEQFF
TRBV11-3	NA	TRBJ2-3	NA	TGTGCCAGCAGCCCCGAGTCGTACTCGGGGGATACGCAGTATTTT	CASSPESYSGDTQYF
TRBV5-1	NA	TRBJ1-2	NA	TGCGCCAGCAGCCCGGACTTCGATGGCTACACCTTC	CASSPDFDGYTF
TRBV27	NA	TRBJ1-2	NA	TGTGCCAGCAGTTTATACCCCGTGGGTGGCTACACCTTC	CASSLYPVGGYTF
TRBV5-4	NA	TRBJ2-3	NA	TGTGCCAGCAGCTTGGGACTACCTAGCACAGATACGCAGTATTTT	CASSLGLPSTDTQYF